This T cell receptor (beta chain) was identified in a study of CD8 T cells in Susac syndrome. Germline-derived CDR1 and CDR2 are ENHRY and SYGVKD. The CDR3 is 16 residues long. The ends lost 6 bases at V and 5 bases at J; junction bases unmatched: 11. Random hexamers were used to reverse transcribe the RNA input (roughly 0.5 to 1 ug). TCRdb re-called the immunoSEQ multiplex PCR reads through MiXCR, storing one row per CDR3 protein. There are roughly 300,000 distinct CDR3 sequences in the sample; 85% occur only once, and over 0.1% lies in the top ten. The chain links TRBV10-3 to TRBJ2-2, with TRBD2 matching 8 bases. Sequenced: CD8+ T cells from PBMCs. The sequence was collected from a human donor with multiple sclerosis. The DNA of the CDR3 is TGTGCCATCAGGGATCCGGGACTAGACCAAACCGGGGAGCTGTTTTTT. Translating it yields CAIRDPGLDQTGELFF.